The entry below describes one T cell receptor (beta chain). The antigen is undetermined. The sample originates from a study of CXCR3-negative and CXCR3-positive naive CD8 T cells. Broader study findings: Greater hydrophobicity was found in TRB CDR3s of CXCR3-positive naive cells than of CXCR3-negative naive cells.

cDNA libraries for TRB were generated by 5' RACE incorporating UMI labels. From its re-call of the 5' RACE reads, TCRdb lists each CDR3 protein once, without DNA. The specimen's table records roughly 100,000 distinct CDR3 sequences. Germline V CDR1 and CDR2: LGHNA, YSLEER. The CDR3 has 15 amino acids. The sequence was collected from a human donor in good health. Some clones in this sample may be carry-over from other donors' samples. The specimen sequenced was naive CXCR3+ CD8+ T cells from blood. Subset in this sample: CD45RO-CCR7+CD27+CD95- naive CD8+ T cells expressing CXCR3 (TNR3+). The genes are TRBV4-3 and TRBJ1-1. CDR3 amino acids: CASSQDRLTNYEAFF.